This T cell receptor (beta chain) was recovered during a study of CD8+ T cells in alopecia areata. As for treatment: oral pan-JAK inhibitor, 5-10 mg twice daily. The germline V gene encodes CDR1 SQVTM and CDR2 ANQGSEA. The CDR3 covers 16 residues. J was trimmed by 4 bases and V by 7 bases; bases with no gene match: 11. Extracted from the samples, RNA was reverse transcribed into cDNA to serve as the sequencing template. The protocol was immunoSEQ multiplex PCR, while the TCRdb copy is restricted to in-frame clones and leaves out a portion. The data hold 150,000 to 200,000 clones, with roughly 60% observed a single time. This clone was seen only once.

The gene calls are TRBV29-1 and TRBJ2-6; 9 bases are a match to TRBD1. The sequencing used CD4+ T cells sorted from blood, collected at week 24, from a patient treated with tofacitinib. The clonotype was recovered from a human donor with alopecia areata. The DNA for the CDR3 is TGCAGCGCTCTCCCGGGACAGGGATCAGGGGCCAACGTCCTGACTTTC. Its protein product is CSALPGQGSGANVLTF. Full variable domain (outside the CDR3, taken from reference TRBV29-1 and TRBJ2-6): SAVISQKPSRDICQRGTSLTIQCQVDSQVTMMFWYRQQPGQSLTLIATANQGSEATYESGFVIDKFPISRPNLTFSTLTVSNMSPEDSSIYLCSALPGQGSGANVLTFGAGSRLTVL.